The 19 T cell receptor beta chains given below trace back to one sample, sequenced in a study of blood T cell repertoires in COVID-19. Clones were read by immunoSEQ multiplex PCR, and TCRdb kept only the in-frame ones, dropping some. The table shows 98,000 or so clones, with roughly four fifths occurring only once. The sequencing input was peripheral blood. These receptors were collected from a woman between 65 and 79 years old with acute or convalescent COVID-19.

The gene calls are TRBV10-3 and TRBJ2-2, with D possibly TRBD2 on 6 matching bases. Germline CDR1 is ENHRY and CDR2 is SYGVKD. Trimming pared 9 bases from V and 4 bases from J, leaving 12 bases between. The CDR3 is 13 residues long. The CDR3 DNA sequence: TGTGCCATTACGGGACTTAGCACCGGGGAGCTGTTTTTT. It encodes CAITGLSTGELFF.

This clone was counted only a few times. The chain employs TRBV19 and TRBJ1-4; a possible D gene is TRBD1 (5 bases). V was cut by 5 bases and J by 5 bases, with 15 bases left in between. The CDR3 loop spans 15 amino acids. From germline, CDR1 is LNHDA and CDR2 SQIVND (reference sequence). In nucleotides, the CDR3 is TGTGCCAGTAGTCCCCCAGGGCGACGAAATGAAAAACTGTTTTTT. Its protein product is CASSPPGRRNEKLFF.

The chain couples TRBV12-3 or TRBV12-4 to TRBJ1-2, with D possibly being TRBD1 (5 bases). V lost 0 bases and J lost 7, with 6 bases in between. This CDR3 comprises 12 residues. The CDR3: CASSLAGGGYTF. CDR3 bases: TGTGCCAGCAGTTTAGCGGGGGGTGGCTACACCTTC.

The chain carries TRBV7-2 and TRBJ1-3; 7 nucleotides agree with TRBD1. CDR1 is SGHTA, CDR2 FQGNSA, per germline. Trimming cost V 3 bases and J 7 bases; bases outside gene matches: 6. CDR3 size: 14 residues. This CDR3 reads CASSFNRGRNTIYF. The CDR3, as DNA: TGTGCCAGCAGCTTTAACAGGGGAAGGAACACCATATATTTT.

The chain links TRBV5-1 to TRBJ1-4; weak D call: TRBD1 (5 bases). The CDR3 is 15 residues long. CDR1 is SGHRS, CDR2 YFSETQ, per germline. V was pared by 0 bases and J by 1 base, with 7 bases between. Here the CDR3 reads CASSLAGGTNEKLFF. The CDR3 DNA follows: TGCGCCAGCAGCTTGGCGGGGGGAACTAATGAAAAACTGTTTTTT.

The gene calls are TRBV14 and TRBJ2-5; D gene uncertain. V was clipped by 0 bases and J by 5 bases, with 10 bases between them. This CDR3 has 14 amino acids. Per germline, CDR1 SGHDN and CDR2 FVKESK. As DNA, the CDR3 is TGTGCCAGCAGCCAAGATTTTGGCAGGGAGACCCAGTACTTC. Translated: CASSQDFGRETQYF.

This clone came up once. V usage is TRBV6-1 and J usage is TRBJ2-2; TRBD1 agrees at 9 bases. CDR1 and CDR2 (germline): MNHNS, SASEGT. CDR3 length: 18 amino acids. V shed 1 base, J shed 4 bases, and the junction held 10 bases outside the gene matches. CDR3 coding DNA: TGTGCCAGCAGTGAAGGAGTGCTCGAGACAGGGGGCACCGGGGAGCTGTTTTTT. Encoded protein: CASSEGVLETGGTGELFF.

The chain joins TRBV19 to TRBJ1-2, with D maybe TRBD1 (5 bases). Trimming shortened V by 2 bases and J by 8 bases, and 15 bases separated the two germline ends. The CDR3 length is 14 residues. Germline CDR1 LNHDA, CDR2 SQIVND (reference sequence). CDR3: CASSIWGSSQGYTF. CDR3 coding DNA: TGTGCCAGTAGTATATGGGGCAGCTCTCAAGGCTACACCTTC.

This clone was found a few times. V usage is TRBV19 and J usage is TRBJ1-2; TRBD1 might be the D (6 bases). The germline V and J ends were trimmed by 6 bases and 4 bases, with 12 bases remaining between them. Germline V lookup: CDR1 LNHDA, CDR2 SQIVND (reference sequence). CDR3 length equals 13 residues. The DNA of the CDR3 is TGTGCCAGTAGAAGACAGGCTGGCTATGGCTACACCTTC. Its translation: CASRRQAGYGYTF.

The chain joins TRBV3-1 (or the pseudogene TRBV3-2) to TRBJ1-4; no firm D call. CDR3 length equals 16 residues. V was shortened by 0 bases and J by 5 bases, with 13 bases between the two germline ends. CDR1 is LGHDT, CDR2 YNNKEL, per germline (reference sequence). Written as DNA, the CDR3 is TGTGCCAGCAGCCAAGAAGAGCGACGGAACAATGAAAAACTGTTTTTT. This translates into CASSQEERRNNEKLFF.

This clone occurred once. CDR3 in amino acids: CASAIGSVDEQFF. The CDR3 region has the DNA TGCGCCAGCGCTATTGGAAGCGTCGATGAGCAGTTCTTC. This chain links TRBV5-1 with TRBJ2-1; D is ambiguous. CDR3 size: 13 residues. V lost 7 bases and J lost 8, with 16 bases in between. Per the germline V gene, CDR1 is SGHRS and CDR2 is YFSETQ.

This clone was recorded at least ten times. Other nucleotide sequences in the sample specify the same CDR3. This chain connects TRBV3-1 (or the pseudogene TRBV3-2) to TRBJ2-1; 9 bases are a match to TRBD2. The length of the CDR3 is 14 residues. Germline V lookup: CDR1 LGHDT, CDR2 YNNKEL (reference sequence). Trimming removed 3 bases from V and 8 bases from J; junction bases left unmatched: 5. The CDR3 reads CASSQGGGADEQFF. As DNA, the CDR3 is TGTGCCAGCAGCCAGGGCGGGGGGGCAGATGAGCAGTTCTTC.

V gene TRBV15 combines with J gene TRBJ2-5; 12 nucleotides agree with TRBD2. V was pared by 2 bases and J by 7 bases, with 8 bases of the junction left unmatched. From germline, CDR1 is LNHNV and CDR2 YYDKDF (reference sequence). The length of the CDR3 is 16 residues. This CDR3 reads CATSRSRTSGIGTQYF. DNA for the CDR3: TGTGCCACCAGCAGATCAAGGACTAGCGGGATTGGGACCCAGTACTTC. The whole variable domain, filled in from reference TRBV15 and TRBJ2-5, reads DAMVIQNPRYQVTQFGKPVTLSCSQTLNHNVMYWYQQKSSQAPKLLFHYYDKDFNNEADTPDNFQSRRPNTSFCFLDIRSPGLGDTAMYLCATSRSRTSGIGTQYFGPGTRLLVL.

The chain combines TRBV28 with TRBJ2-1; D ambiguous. The germline gives CDR1 MDHEN, CDR2 SYDVKM. Trimming removed 4 bases at V and 7 bases at J, with 11 bases between. The CDR3 covers 13 residues. CDR3 in amino acids: CASSSFGRNEQFF. For the CDR3, the DNA is TGTGCCAGCAGTTCTTTTGGGCGTAATGAGCAGTTCTTC.

There are many counts of this clone. V usage is TRBV6-2 or TRBV6-3 and J usage is TRBJ2-7; the D is unclear. Trimming shortened V by 2 bases and J by 5 bases, and 13 bases separated the two germline ends. Germline lookup yields CDR1 MNHEY and CDR2 SVGEGT. The CDR3 spans 14 residues. As DNA, the CDR3 is TGTGCCAGCAGTTACCCGGGTAATGCGAACGAGCAGTACGTC. It translates to CASSYPGNANEQYV.

The V gene is TRBV7-8, the J gene TRBJ2-7, with D hard to call. This CDR3 contains 14 residues. V dropped 1 base and J dropped 6 bases, with 13 bases sitting between them. Germline lookup yields CDR1 SGHVS and CDR2 FQNEAQ. CDR3 bases: TGTGCCAGCAGCTTAGGGGCCTCGATCGGCGAGCAGTACGTC. Amino acids: CASSLGASIGEQYV.

To note about this clone: One end of the junction does not line up with germline, which may come from a read error. The chain couples TRBV7-7 to TRBJ2-3; 7 nucleotides agree with TRBD1. This CDR3 region has 15 residues. The germline gives CDR1 SSHAT, CDR2 FNYEAQ (reference sequence). The CDR3 spells CASSSTGVPTDTQYF. CDR3 in DNA: TGTGCTAGCAGCTCCACAGGGGTCCCAACAGATACGCAGTATTTT.

This chain joins TRBV20-1 and TRBJ2-7, with TRBD2 matching over 7 bases. Germline loops: CDR1 DFQATT, CDR2 SNEGSKA (reference sequence). The CDR3 has 11 residues. Germline trimming cut 7 bases from V and 5 bases from J; bases unmatched to any gene: 5. The CDR3 sequence: CSVERDDEQYF. The CDR3 DNA is TGCAGTGTCGAGCGGGACGACGAGCAGTACTTC.

This chain links TRBV5-1 with TRBJ2-7, with TRBD2 matching 9 bases. J lost 3 bases, V lost 1 base, and 11 bases had no gene match. The CDR3 is 17 residues long. Germline-derived CDR1 and CDR2 are SGHRS and YFSETQ. CDR3 in DNA: TGCGCCAGCAGCTTGCTGCGGGAGGGCCCTGTTGTCTACGAGCAGTACTTC. This gives the protein CASSLLREGPVVYEQYF.